Sequencing of this T cell receptor (beta chain) was carried out in a study of PD-1 and CTLA-4 blockade in melanoma. The table came from immunoSEQ multiplex PCR; TCRdb's copy has only in-frame clones and leaves some out. The sample lists some 29,000 clones, about 89% seen once, with approximately 8% in the top ten. J was trimmed by 4 bases and V by 0 bases; bases with no gene match: 6. Looked up from germline, CDR1 is SGHNT and CDR2 is YYREEE (reference sequence). The CDR3 runs 15 residues. The clonotype comes from a human donor with melanoma. The rearrangement links TRBV5-4 to TRBJ2-5, with TRBD2 matching over 7 bases. This material consisted of CD8+ T cells from peripheral blood, taken before anti-PD-1 treatment. The CDR3 nucleotides are TGTGCCAGCAGCTTGGGGCGGGAGATTGGAGAGACCCAGTACTTC. It specifies CASSLGREIGETQYF.